This TCR beta chain emerged from a study of T-cell reconstitution after alpha-beta-depleted transplantation in children. This clonotype was recorded at least ten times. Unique molecular identifiers were incorporated during preparation of the TCRbeta library. TCRdb passed the PCR reads through MiXCR, listing each CDR3 protein once. The profile shows almost 500,000 distinct CDR3 sequences, around 13% of them singletons. J was trimmed by 0 bases and V by 4 bases; bases with no gene match: 14. The CDR3 totals 18 residues. CDR1 and CDR2 from the germline V gene are MNHEY and SVGEGT. The sequencing used PBMCs from the stem cell graft donor, collected from the stem cell graft. This chain joins TRBV6-2 or TRBV6-3 and TRBJ2-7; 8 bases match TRBD1. This clonotype was obtained from a human donor who donated a stem cell graft to a child with combined immunodeficiency. The CDR3 coding sequence is TGTGCCAGCAGTTTCGCTGCCCCGGGACAGGCGAGCTCCTACGAGCAGTACTTC. Its translation is CASSFAAPGQASSYEQYF.